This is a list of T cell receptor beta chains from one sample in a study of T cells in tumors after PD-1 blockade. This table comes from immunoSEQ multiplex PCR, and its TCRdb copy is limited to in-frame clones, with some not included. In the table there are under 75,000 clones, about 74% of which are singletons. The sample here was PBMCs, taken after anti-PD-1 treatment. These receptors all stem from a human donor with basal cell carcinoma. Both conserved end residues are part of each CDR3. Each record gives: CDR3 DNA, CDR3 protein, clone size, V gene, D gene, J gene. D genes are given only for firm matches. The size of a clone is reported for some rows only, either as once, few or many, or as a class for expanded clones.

DNA: TGTGCCATCAGTCAACCGAGAGGGGCGGGGGGCTACACCTTC
CDR3: CAISQPRGAGGYTF
size: .
V: TRBV10-3
D: .
J: TRBJ1-2

DNA: TGTGCCAGCAGTGAACTTAGCGGGGGGGCCAACTCTTTCGATACGCAGTATTTT
CDR3: CASSELSGGANSFDTQYF
size: .
V: TRBV6-1
D: TRBD2
J: TRBJ2-3

DNA: TGTGCCAGCAGCGGACAGATAAACACTGAAGCTTTCTTT
CDR3: CASSGQINTEAFF
size: .
V: TRBV6-5
D: .
J: TRBJ1-1

DNA: TGCGCCAGCAGTGATACAGGGGGGGGTCAGCCCCAGCATTTT
CDR3: CASSDTGGGQPQHF
size: .
V: TRBV10-2
D: TRBD1
J: TRBJ1-5

DNA: TGTGCCAGCAGCGTGTCAAGGGCCGGGGAGCTGTTTTTT
CDR3: CASSVSRAGELFF
size: .
V: TRBV14
D: .
J: TRBJ2-2

DNA: TGCGCCAGCAGCTCGGGGACAGGGGTTGACACCGGGGAGCTGTTTTTT
CDR3: CASSSGTGVDTGELFF
size: .
V: TRBV5-1
D: TRBD1
J: TRBJ2-2

DNA: TGTGCCAGCAGCTTGAGATCCGGGGGAAATGAAAAACTGTTTTTT
CDR3: CASSLRSGGNEKLFF
size: .
V: TRBV5-6
D: .
J: TRBJ1-4

DNA: TGCGCCAGCAGCTTGGCGCCGGGAGTTAGCGGCTACACCTTC
CDR3: CASSLAPGVSGYTF
size: .
V: TRBV5-1
D: .
J: TRBJ1-2

DNA: TGTGCCAGCACCCCCCGGGACGCGCATGGCTACACCTTC
CDR3: CASTPRDAHGYTF
size: .
V: TRBV2
D: .
J: TRBJ1-2

DNA: TGTGCCAGTAGTGCGGGACAGGGGGCTCTCGGTAATTCACCCCTCCACTTT
CDR3: CASSAGQGALGNSPLHF
size: .
V: TRBV19
D: TRBD1
J: TRBJ1-6

DNA: TGTGCCAGCAGCCAAGAGTTTAGCACAGATACGCAGTATTTT
CDR3: CASSQEFSTDTQYF
size: .
V: TRBV3-1/TRBV3-2
D: .
J: TRBJ2-3

DNA: TGTGCCAGCAGCTTGGGTGGACACCAAGAGACCCAGTACTTC
CDR3: CASSLGGHQETQYF
size: .
V: TRBV5-4
D: .
J: TRBJ2-5

DNA: TGCGCCAGCAGCCAAGCAACAGGGGACAGGGGGAACGAGCAGTACTTC
CDR3: CASSQATGDRGNEQYF
size: once
V: TRBV4-1
D: TRBD1
J: TRBJ2-7

DNA: TGTGCCATCAGTGACCCCACAGGCCCGTCTGGAAACACCATATATTTT
CDR3: CAISDPTGPSGNTIYF
size: few
V: TRBV10-3
D: .
J: TRBJ1-3

DNA: TGTGCCAGCAGTCGGGCCCCGAACACTGAAGCTTTCTTT
CDR3: CASSRAPNTEAFF
size: .
V: TRBV9
D: .
J: TRBJ1-1

DNA: TGTGCCAGCAGTGAAGGTCGCGGGGGGGCGGGAGAGACCCAGTACTTC
CDR3: CASSEGRGGAGETQYF
size: .
V: TRBV6-1
D: TRBD2
J: TRBJ2-5

DNA: TGTGCCAGCAGTAAGGGACCAAACACCGGGGAGCTGTTTTTT
CDR3: CASSKGPNTGELFF
size: .
V: TRBV6-5
D: .
J: TRBJ2-2

DNA: TGTGCCAGCAGCTCCCTGACTAGCAGGGATACGCAGTATTTT
CDR3: CASSSLTSRDTQYF
size: .
V: TRBV7-2
D: TRBD2
J: TRBJ2-3

DNA: TGTGCCAGCTCACTTTACAACGGGGCGCTCCCTGATTCACCCCTCCACTTT
CDR3: CASSLYNGALPDSPLHF
size: .
V: TRBV18
D: .
J: TRBJ1-6

DNA: TGTGCTAGTGGTTTCCCCCCGCTAGCGGGGGGGCCCAATGAGCAGTTCTTC
CDR3: CASGFPPLAGGPNEQFF
size: .
V: TRBV12-5
D: TRBD2
J: TRBJ2-1

DNA: TGTGCCACTGAAACACTGGACAGGAACACTGAAGCTTTCTTT
CDR3: CATETLDRNTEAFF
size: .
V: TRBV5-4
D: .
J: TRBJ1-1

DNA: TGTGCCAGCAGCTCTACCTTCAAGCAGTACTTC
CDR3: CASSSTFKQYF
size: .
V: TRBV11-1
D: .
J: TRBJ2-7